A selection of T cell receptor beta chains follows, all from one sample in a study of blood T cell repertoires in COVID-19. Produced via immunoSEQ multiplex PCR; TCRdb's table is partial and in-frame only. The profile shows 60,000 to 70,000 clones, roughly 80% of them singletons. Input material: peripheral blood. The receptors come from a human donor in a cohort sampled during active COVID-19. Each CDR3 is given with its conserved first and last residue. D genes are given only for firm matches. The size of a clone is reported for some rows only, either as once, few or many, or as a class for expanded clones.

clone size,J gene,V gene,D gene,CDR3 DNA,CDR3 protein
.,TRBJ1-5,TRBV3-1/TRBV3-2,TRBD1,TGTGCCAGCAGCCAAGGGACAGGGCAGGCTCAGCCCCAGCATTTT,CASSQGTGQAQPQHF
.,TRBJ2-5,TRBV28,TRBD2,TGTGCCAGCAGTCCCTCGGGACTAGCGGTCCAAGAGACCCAGTACTTC,CASSPSGLAVQETQYF
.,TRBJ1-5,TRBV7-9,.,TGTGCCAGCAGCTTAGGGGGAGGAGGACAGCCCCAGCATTTT,CASSLGGGGQPQHF
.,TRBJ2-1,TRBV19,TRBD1,TGTGCCAGTAGGGACAGGGTTTGGGATGAGCAGTTCTTC,CASRDRVWDEQFF
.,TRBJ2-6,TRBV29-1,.,TGCAGCGTTGAAATCAGGGGGGCAGGGTACGGGTCTGGGGCCAACGTCCTGACTTTC,CSVEIRGAGYGSGANVLTF
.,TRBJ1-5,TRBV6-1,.,TGTGCCAGCAGTGAAATCAGGCCGAATCAGCCCCAGCATTTT,CASSEIRPNQPQHF
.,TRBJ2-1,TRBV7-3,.,TGTGCCAGCAGCTTATGGGCCGACAGCTACAATGAGCAGTTCTTC,CASSLWADSYNEQFF
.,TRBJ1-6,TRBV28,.,TGTGCCAGCAGTTTTAGACAGAAGAATTCACCCCTCCACTTT,CASSFRQKNSPLHF
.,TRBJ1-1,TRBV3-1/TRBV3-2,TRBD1,TGTGCCAGCAGCCTCCACAGGGGGAACACTGAAGCTTTCTTT,CASSLHRGNTEAFF
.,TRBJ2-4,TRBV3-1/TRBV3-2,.,TGTGCCAGCAGCCAACCGAGGCAGGGATCCAAAAACATTCAGTACTTC,CASSQPRQGSKNIQYF
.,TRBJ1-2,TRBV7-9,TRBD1,TGTGCCAGCAGCCCAACGACAGGGGTCTATGGCTACACCTTC,CASSPTTGVYGYTF
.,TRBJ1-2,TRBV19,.,TGTGCCAGTACCTTTCCTTCGGGACAACGCGGCTACACCTTC,CASTFPSGQRGYTF
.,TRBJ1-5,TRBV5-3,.,TGTGCCAGAAGCTCGCCCCCGATGCCCGGGACACTAAATCAGCCCCAGCATTTT,CARSSPPMPGTLNQPQHF
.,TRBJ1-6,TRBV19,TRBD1,TGTGCCAGTAGTCTAAATCGGGACAGGACCAATTCACCCCTCCACTTT,CASSLNRDRTNSPLHF
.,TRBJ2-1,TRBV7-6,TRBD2,TGTGCCAGCAGCTTAAGCGGGGGGAGCTCCTACAATGAGCAGTTCTTC,CASSLSGGSSYNEQFF
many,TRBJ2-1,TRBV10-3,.,TGTGCCATCAGTGCAGAGGGTAGGCACAATGAGCAGTTCTTC,CAISAEGRHNEQFF
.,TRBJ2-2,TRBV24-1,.,TGTGCCACTAGGGACTTAAACACCGGGGAGCTGTTTTTT,CATRDLNTGELFF
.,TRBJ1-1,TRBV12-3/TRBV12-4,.,TGTGCCAGCACCGTCACGGGAGGGACTGAAGCTTTCTTT,CASTVTGGTEAFF
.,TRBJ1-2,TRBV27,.,TGTGCCAGCAAACGAGGCTTGGGTGGCTACACCTTC,CASKRGLGGYTF
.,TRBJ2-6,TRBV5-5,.,TGTGCCAGCCATCCCATCTCTGGGGCCAACGTCCTGACTTTC,CASHPISGANVLTF
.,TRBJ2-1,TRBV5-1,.,TGCGCCAGCAGGCCGGGGGGCCAGGGTGAGCAGTTCTTC,CASRPGGQGEQFF
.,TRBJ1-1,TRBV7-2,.,TGTGCCAGCAGCTATATGCCGGACAGTAGGACTGAAGCTTTCTTT,CASSYMPDSRTEAFF
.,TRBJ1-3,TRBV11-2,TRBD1,TGTGCCAGCAGCCGGGGACAGGGGGCAGTTGGAAACACCATATATTTT,CASSRGQGAVGNTIYF
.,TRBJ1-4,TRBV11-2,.,TGTGCCAGCAGCTTAAGTCGACCTACGAGGGAAAAACTGTTTTTT,CASSLSRPTREKLFF